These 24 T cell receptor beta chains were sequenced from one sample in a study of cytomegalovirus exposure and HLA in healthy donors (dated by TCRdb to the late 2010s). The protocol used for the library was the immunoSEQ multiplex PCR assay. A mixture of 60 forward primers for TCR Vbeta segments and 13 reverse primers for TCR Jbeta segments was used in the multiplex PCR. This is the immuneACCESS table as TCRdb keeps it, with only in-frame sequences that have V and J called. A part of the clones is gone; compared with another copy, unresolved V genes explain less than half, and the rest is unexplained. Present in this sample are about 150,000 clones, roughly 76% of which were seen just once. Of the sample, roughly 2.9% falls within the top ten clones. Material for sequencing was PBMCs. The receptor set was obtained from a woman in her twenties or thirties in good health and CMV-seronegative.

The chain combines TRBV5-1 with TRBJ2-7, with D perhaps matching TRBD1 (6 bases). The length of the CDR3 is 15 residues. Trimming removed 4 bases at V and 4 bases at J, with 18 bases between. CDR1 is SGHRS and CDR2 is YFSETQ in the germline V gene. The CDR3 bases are TGCGCCAGCAGCCCGTCGACAGGTCTCCTATACGAGCAGTACTTC. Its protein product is CASSPSTGLLYEQYF.

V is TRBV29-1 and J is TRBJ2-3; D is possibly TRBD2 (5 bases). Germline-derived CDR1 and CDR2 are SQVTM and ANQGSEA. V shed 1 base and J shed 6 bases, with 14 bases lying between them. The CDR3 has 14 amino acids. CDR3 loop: CSVEVSTRPDTQYF. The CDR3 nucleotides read TGCAGCGTTGAAGTTTCCACTAGGCCTGATACGCAGTATTTT.

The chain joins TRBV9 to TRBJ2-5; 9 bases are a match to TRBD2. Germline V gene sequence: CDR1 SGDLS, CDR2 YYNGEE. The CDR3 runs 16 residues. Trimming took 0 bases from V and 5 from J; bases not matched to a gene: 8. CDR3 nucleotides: TGTGCCAGCAGCGTAGGAGTAGCGGGAGTACAGGAGACCCAGTACTTC. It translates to CASSVGVAGVQETQYF.

The CDR3 reads CASSYSDSLGNTIYF. DNA of the CDR3: TGTGCCAGCAGTTACTCGGACAGTCTTGGAAACACCATATATTTT. This rearrangement joins TRBV6-6 to TRBJ1-3; tentatively, D is TRBD1 (6 bases). Germline V gene sequence: CDR1 MNHNY, CDR2 SVGAGI (reference sequence). V gave up 0 bases and J gave up 3 bases, with 9 bases separating them. CDR3 length equals 15 residues.

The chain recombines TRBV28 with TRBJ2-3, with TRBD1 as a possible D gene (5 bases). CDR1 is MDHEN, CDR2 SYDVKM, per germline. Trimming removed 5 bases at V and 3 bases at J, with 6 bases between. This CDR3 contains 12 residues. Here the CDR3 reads CASSGATDTQYF. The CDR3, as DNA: TGTGCCAGCAGTGGGGCTACAGATACGCAGTATTTT.

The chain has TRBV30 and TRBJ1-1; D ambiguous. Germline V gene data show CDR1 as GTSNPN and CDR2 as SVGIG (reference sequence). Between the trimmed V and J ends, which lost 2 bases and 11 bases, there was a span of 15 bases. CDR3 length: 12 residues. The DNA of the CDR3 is TGTGCCTGGAGTCCCGGGGAATGCAGGGCTTTCTTT. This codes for CAWSPGECRAFF.

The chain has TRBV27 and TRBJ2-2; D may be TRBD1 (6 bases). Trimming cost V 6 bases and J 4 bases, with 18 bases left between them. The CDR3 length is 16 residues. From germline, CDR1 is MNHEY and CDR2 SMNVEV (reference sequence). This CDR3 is CASRGSGTISTGELFF. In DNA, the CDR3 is TGTGCCAGCAGGGGATCCGGGACAATTAGCACCGGGGAGCTGTTTTTT.

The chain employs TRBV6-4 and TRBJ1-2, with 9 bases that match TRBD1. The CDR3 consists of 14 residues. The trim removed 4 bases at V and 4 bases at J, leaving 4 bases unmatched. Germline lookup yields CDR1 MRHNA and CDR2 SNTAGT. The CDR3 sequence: CASSASDRGYGYTF. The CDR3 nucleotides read TGTGCCAGCAGTGCCTCGGACAGGGGCTATGGCTACACCTTC.

DNA for the CDR3: TGCGCCAGCAGCCAAGATCCAGGTCGAGCCTACGAGCAGTACTTC. The encoded protein is CASSQDPGRAYEQYF. This chain connects TRBV4-1 to TRBJ2-7; D unclear. Germline lookup yields CDR1 MGHRA and CDR2 YSYEKL. CDR3 length: 15 amino acids. V lost 0 bases and J 2 bases, leaving 11 bases between the germline ends.

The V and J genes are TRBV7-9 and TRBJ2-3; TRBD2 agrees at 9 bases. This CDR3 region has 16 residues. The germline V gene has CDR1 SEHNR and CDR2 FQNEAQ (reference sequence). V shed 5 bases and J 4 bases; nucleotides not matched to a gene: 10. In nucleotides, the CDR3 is TGTGCCAGCAGCCCTTCGACTAGCGGAGGGGCAGATACGCAGTATTTT. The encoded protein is CASSPSTSGGADTQYF.

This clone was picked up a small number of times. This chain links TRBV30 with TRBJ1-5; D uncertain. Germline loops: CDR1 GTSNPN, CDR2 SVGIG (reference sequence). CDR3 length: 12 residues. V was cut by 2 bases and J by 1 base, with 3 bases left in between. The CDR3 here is CAWSLSNQPQHF. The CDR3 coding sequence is TGTGCCTGGAGTTTAAGCAATCAGCCCCAGCATTTT.

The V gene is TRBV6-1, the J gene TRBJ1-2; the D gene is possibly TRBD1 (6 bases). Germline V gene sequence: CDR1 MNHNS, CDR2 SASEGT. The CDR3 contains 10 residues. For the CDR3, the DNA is TGTGTCGCAGGGGACTATGGCTACACCTTC. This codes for CVAGDYGYTF.

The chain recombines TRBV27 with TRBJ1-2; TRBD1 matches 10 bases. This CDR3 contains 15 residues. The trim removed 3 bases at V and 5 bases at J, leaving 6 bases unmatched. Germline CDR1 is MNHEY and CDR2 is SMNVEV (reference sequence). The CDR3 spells CASSLGDRGAYGYTF. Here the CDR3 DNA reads TGTGCCAGCAGTTTGGGGGACAGGGGCGCTTATGGCTACACCTTC.

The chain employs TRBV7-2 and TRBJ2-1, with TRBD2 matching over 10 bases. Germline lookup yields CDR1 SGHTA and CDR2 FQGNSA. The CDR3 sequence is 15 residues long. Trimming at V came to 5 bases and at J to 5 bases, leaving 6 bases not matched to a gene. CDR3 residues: CASSHASGSDNEQFF. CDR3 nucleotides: TGTGCCAGCAGCCACGCTAGCGGGAGCGACAATGAGCAGTTCTTC.

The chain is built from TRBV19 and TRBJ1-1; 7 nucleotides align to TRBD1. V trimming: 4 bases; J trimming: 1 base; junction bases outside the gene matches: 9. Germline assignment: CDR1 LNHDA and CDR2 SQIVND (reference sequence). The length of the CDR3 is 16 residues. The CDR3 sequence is CASSTTPGTENTEAFF. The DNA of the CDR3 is TGTGCCAGTAGTACTACACCCGGGACAGAGAACACTGAAGCTTTCTTT.

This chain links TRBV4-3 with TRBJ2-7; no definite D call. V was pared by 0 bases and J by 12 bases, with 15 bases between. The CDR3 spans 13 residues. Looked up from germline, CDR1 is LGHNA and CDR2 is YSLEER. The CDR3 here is CASSQDRGSILYF. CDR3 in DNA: TGCGCCAGCAGCCAAGATCGAGGCAGTATCCTGTACTTC.

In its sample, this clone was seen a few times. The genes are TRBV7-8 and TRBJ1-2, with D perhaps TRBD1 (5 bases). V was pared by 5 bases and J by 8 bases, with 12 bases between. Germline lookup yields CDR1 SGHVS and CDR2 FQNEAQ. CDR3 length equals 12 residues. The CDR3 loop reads CASSGGERGYTF. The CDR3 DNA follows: TGTGCCAGCAGCGGGGGGGAGCGAGGCTACACCTTC.

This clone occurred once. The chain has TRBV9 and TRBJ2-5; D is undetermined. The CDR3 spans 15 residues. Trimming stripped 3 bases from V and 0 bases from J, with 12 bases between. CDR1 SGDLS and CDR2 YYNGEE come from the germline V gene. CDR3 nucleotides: TGTGCCAGCAGCGCAGATCTAGAGTACCAAGAGACCCAGTACTTC. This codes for CASSADLEYQETQYF.

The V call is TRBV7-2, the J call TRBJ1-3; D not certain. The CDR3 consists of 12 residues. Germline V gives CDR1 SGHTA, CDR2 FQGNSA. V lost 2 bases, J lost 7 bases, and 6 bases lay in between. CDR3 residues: CASSLLSNTIYF. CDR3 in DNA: TGTGCCAGCAGCTTATTGAGCAACACCATATATTTT.

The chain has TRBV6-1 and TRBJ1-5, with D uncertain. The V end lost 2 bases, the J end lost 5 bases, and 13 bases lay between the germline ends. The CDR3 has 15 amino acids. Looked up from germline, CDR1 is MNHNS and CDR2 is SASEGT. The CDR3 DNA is TGTGCCAGCAGTGAATTGGGGAGGGTGTATCAGCCCCAGCATTTT. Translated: CASSELGRVYQPQHF.

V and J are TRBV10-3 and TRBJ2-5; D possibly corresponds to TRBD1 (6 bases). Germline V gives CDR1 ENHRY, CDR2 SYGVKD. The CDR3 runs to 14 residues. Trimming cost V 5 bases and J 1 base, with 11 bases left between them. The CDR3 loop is CAISRRTAQETQYF. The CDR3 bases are TGTGCCATCAGTCGGCGGACAGCCCAAGAGACCCAGTACTTC.

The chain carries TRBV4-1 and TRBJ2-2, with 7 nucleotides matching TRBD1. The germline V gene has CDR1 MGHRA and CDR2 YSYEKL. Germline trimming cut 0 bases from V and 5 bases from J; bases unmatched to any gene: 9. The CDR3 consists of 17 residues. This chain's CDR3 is CASSQDPGTDKTGELFF. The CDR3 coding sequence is TGCGCCAGCAGCCAAGATCCGGGGACAGACAAAACCGGGGAGCTGTTTTTT.

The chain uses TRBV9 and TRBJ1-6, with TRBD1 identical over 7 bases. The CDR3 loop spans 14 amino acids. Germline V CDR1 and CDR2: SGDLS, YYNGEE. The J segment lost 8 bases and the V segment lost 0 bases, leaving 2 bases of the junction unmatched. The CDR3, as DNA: TGTGCCAGCAGCGTAGGGCAGGGGGATTCACCCCTCCACTTT. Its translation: CASSVGQGDSPLHF.

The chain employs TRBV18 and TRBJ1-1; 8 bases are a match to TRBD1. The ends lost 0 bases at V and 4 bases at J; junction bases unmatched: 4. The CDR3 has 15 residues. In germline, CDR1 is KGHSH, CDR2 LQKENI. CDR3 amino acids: CASSPPSDRATEAFF. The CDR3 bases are TGTGCCAGCTCACCACCTTCGGACAGGGCCACTGAAGCTTTCTTT.